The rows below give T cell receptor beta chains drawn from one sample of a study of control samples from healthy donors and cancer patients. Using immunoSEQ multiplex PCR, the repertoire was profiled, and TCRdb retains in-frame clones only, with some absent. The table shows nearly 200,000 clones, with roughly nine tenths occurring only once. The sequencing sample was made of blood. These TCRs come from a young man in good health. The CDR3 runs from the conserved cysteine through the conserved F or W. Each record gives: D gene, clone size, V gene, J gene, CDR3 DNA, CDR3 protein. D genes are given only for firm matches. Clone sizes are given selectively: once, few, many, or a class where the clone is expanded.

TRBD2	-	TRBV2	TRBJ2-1	TGTGCCAGCAGTGACACCCATAGCGGGATAAAGTACAATGAGCAGTTCTTC	CASSDTHSGIKYNEQFF
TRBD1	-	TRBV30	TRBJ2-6	TGTGCCTGGAGTGTACTCCGGACAGGAGTCTCTGGGGCCAACGTCCTGACTTTC	CAWSVLRTGVSGANVLTF
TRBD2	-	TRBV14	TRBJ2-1	TGTGCCAGCAGCCAACTACGGACTAGCGGGGGTAATGAGCAGTTCTTC	CASSQLRTSGGNEQFF
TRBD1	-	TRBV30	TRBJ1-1	TGTGCCCACCCAGGGGGGGCCGGATTAGGGATGAACACTGAAGCTTTCTTT	CAHPGGAGLGMNTEAFF
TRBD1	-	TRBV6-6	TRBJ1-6	TGTGCCAGCAGTTACACGGGACAGGGATCCCGTTCACCCCTCCACTTT	CASSYTGQGSRSPLHF
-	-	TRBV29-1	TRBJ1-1	TGCAGCGTTGATTGGGGGCACACTGAAGCTTTCTTT	CSVDWGHTEAFF
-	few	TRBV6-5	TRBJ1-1	TGTGCCAGCAGGAGGTTAAGGGGTGAAGCTTTCTTT	CASRRLRGEAFF
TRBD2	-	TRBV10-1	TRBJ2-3	TGCGCCAGCAGTGAGTCGGTCGGCGGGGGGAGCACAGATACGCAGTATTTT	CASSESVGGGSTDTQYF
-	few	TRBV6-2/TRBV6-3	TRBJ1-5	TGTGCCAGCAGCTCGACCCTTAGCAATCAGCCCCAGCATTTT	CASSSTLSNQPQHF
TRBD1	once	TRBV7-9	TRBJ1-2	TGTGCCAGCAGCTTAGCGGACAGGATCAATGGCTACACCTTC	CASSLADRINGYTF
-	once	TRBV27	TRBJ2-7	TGTGCCAGCAGTTTATCCCGACAGTCCTACGAGCAGTACTTC	CASSLSRQSYEQYF
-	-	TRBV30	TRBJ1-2	TGTGCCTTGGAAGGACGGAGATATGGCTACACCTTC	CALEGRRYGYTF
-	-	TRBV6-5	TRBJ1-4	TGTGCCAGCAGAAGGGACGGGAATGAAAAACTGTTTTTT	CASRRDGNEKLFF
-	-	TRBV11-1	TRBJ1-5	TGTGCCAGCAGCTTAGCGACACGTCCCGGAAGACGTGGCAATCAGCCCCAGCATTTT	CASSLATRPGRRGNQPQHF
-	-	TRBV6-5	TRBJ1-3	TGTGCCACCCGCAAACCGGGGGGAAACACCATATATTTT	CATRKPGGNTIYF
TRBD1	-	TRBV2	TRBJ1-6	TGTGCCAGCACCCCGGGACAGGGAAGCTCACCCCTCCACTTT	CASTPGQGSSPLHF